These 25 T cell receptor beta chains were sequenced from one sample in a study of metastatic and nonmetastatic thyroid tumors. Each patient went into thyroid surgery without having received any treatment. TCRdb used MiXCR to call clones anew from the PCR reads. This table holds tens of thousands of clones, over 15% found once. Sample: blood. The origin of the receptors is a female donor with papillary thyroid cancer or a benign thyroid nodule (not recorded which). Some clones in this sample may be carry-over from other donors' samples.

This clone was detected ten times or more. This chain uses TRBV2 with TRBJ1-1, with TRBD1 identical over 9 bases. CDR3 length equals 14 residues. Germline V CDR1 and CDR2: SNHLY, FYNNEI. The trim removed 9 bases at V and 1 base at J, leaving 6 bases unmatched. In nucleotides, the CDR3 is TGTGCCAGTCGGGACAGGGTAGCGAACACTGAAGCTTTCTTT. Amino acid sequence: CASRDRVANTEAFF.

This clone is medium-sized by share. In DNA form, the CDR3 reads TGTGCCAGCAGTTTATCGGGGGGCTACACCTTC. Protein: CASSLSGGYTF. The chain is built from TRBV28 and TRBJ1-2; D is ambiguous. The germline V and J ends were trimmed by 1 base and 8 bases, with 5 bases remaining between them. Germline V gene sequence: CDR1 MDHEN, CDR2 SYDVKM. The CDR3 extends over 11 amino acids.

The rearrangement joins TRBV20-1 to TRBJ2-1; 12 nucleotides align to TRBD2. The J segment lost 4 bases and the V segment lost 5 bases, leaving 12 bases of the junction unmatched. Germline CDR1 reads DFQATT; CDR2 reads SNEGSKA (reference sequence). This CDR3 has 17 amino acids. The CDR3: CSAHLPGTSGGYNEQFF. The CDR3 DNA sequence: TGCAGTGCTCACCTTCCAGGAACTAGCGGGGGGTACAATGAGCAGTTCTTC.

The table lists this clone with many counts. V is TRBV7-3 and J is TRBJ1-2; TRBD1 aligns across 8 bases. After removal of 5 bases from V and 3 bases from J, the junction contained 2 bases not matched to a gene. CDR3 size: 13 residues. The germline gives CDR1 SGHTA, CDR2 FQGTGA. CDR3 loop: CASSAGGDYGYTF. Here the CDR3 DNA reads TGTGCCAGCAGCGCAGGGGGCGACTATGGCTACACCTTC. Filled out from reference TRBV7-3 and TRBJ1-2, the complete variable domain reads GAGVSQTPSNKVTEKGKYVELRCDPISGHTALYWYRQSLGQGPEFLIYFQGTGAADDSGLPNDRFFAVRPEGSVSTLKIQRTERGDSAVYLCASSAGGDYGYTFGSGTRLTVV.

With regard to this clone: A much larger clone lies a single base off, so this may be a read error. Other nucleotide sequences from this sample produce the same CDR3. This chain uses TRBV4-2 with TRBJ2-7; D call uncertain. CDR1 is LGHNA and CDR2 is YNFKEQ in the germline V gene. There are 15 residues in the CDR3. CDR3 region: CASGQDWGFSYEQYF. CDR3 bases: TGTGCCAGCGGCCAAGATTGGGGTTTTTCCTACGAGCAGTACTTC.

This clone was observed a few times. Given a much more abundant clone one base away, this may be a read error. This chain links TRBV15 with TRBJ2-5; 8 nucleotides agree with TRBD1. Germline assignment: CDR1 LNHNV and CDR2 YYDKDF (reference sequence). CDR3 length equals 15 residues. CDR3 amino acids: CATSRDRGGFGTQYF. The CDR3 nucleotides read TGTGCCACCAGCCGAGACAGGGGAGGATTTGGGACCCAGTACTTC.

This clone was observed at least ten times. The J gene is TRBJ2-5, the V gene TRBV15; possibly TRBD2 for D (7 bases). Germline V gives CDR1 LNHNV, CDR2 YYDKDF (reference sequence). The CDR3 extends over 16 amino acids. V was pared by 5 bases and J by 5 bases, with 21 bases between. The CDR3 is CATSPGGAPGVETQYF. In DNA, the CDR3 is TGTGCCACCAGCCCGGGGGGAGCCCCAGGGGTTGAGACCCAGTACTTC.

This sequence joins TRBV20-1 and TRBJ1-6; the D is unclear. The V end was cut by 3 bases, the J end by 0 bases, with 9 bases between. The germline V gene encodes CDR1 DFQATT and CDR2 SNEGSKA (reference sequence). This CDR3 region has 15 residues. The CDR3 bases are TGCAGTGCTAGGCTTATACTCTCCTATAATTCACCCCTCCACTTT. This encodes CSARLILSYNSPLHF.

This clone was seen repeatedly, ten times or more. The sample carries other DNA sequences with the same CDR3. V is TRBV29-1 and J is TRBJ2-5; 10 nucleotides align to TRBD2. Unmatched junction bases numbered 9, after V lost 0 bases and J lost 5 bases. CDR3 size: 16 residues. CDR1 SQVTM and CDR2 ANQGSEA come from the germline V gene. The CDR3 DNA follows: TGCAGCGTTGAAGATCATAAACTAGCGGGACGGGAGACCCAGTACTTC. Protein: CSVEDHKLAGRETQYF. The variable domain in full, completed from reference TRBV29-1 and TRBJ2-5, reads SAVISQKPSRDICQRGTSLTIQCQVDSQVTMMFWYRQQPGQSLTLIATANQGSEATYESGFVIDKFPISRPNLTFSTLTVSNMSPEDSSIYLCSVEDHKLAGRETQYFGPGTRLLVL.

This clone has at least ten counts. The rearrangement uses TRBV12-3 or TRBV12-4 and TRBJ2-3, with D tentatively TRBD1 or TRBD2 (5 bases each). This CDR3 contains 15 residues. V was trimmed by 6 bases and J by 2 bases, leaving 15 bases between them. CDR3 amino acids: CASSTTGTPTDTQYF. As DNA, the CDR3 is TGTGCCAGCAGCACTACCGGGACCCCCACAGATACGCAGTATTTT.

This clone occurred many times. V and J are TRBV4-2 and TRBJ1-5; TRBD1 is a possible D gene (5 bases). This CDR3 is built from 16 residues. Between the trimmed V and J ends, which lost 11 bases and 1 base, there was a span of 21 bases. Germline CDR1 is LGHNA and CDR2 is YNFKEQ. The DNA for the CDR3 is TGTGCCGAGAGGGACGCCCAACGACAGAGCAATCAGCCCCAGCATTTT. Its translation is CAERDAQRQSNQPQHF.

This clone was seen repeatedly, ten times or more. The chain uses TRBV5-1 and TRBJ2-7, with D perhaps TRBD2 (5 bases). CDR3 length equals 14 residues. Trimming pared 4 bases from V and 0 bases from J, leaving 11 bases between. Germline CDR1 and CDR2: SGHRS and YFSETQ. The CDR3 region has the DNA TGCGCCAGCAGCCTAGGGAGTGGCTCCTACGAGCAGTACTTC. Translation gives CASSLGSGSYEQYF.

This clone was recorded many times. The chain carries TRBV19 and TRBJ1-3, with D unresolved. Germline CDR1 LNHDA, CDR2 SQIVND (reference sequence). This CDR3 comprises 14 residues. The ends were cut back, 3 bases at V and 0 bases at J, with 6 bases in the middle. The CDR3 here is CASSILNSGNTIYF. Written as DNA, the CDR3 is TGTGCCAGTAGTATCCTAAACTCTGGAAACACCATATATTTT. The whole variable domain, filled in from reference TRBV19 and TRBJ1-3, reads DGGITQSPKYLFRKEGQNVTLSCEQNLNHDAMYWYRQDPGQGLRLIYYSQIVNDFQKGDIAEGYSVSREKKESFPLTVTSAQKNPTAFYLCASSILNSGNTIYFGEGSWLTVV.

In its sample, this clone was seen many times. CDR3 region: CAWSLRAALSYEQYF. The CDR3 region has the DNA TGTGCCTGGAGTTTGAGGGCAGCTCTTTCCTACGAGCAGTACTTC. The chain is built from TRBV30 and TRBJ2-7; a possible D gene is TRBD2 (5 bases). This CDR3 has 15 residues. Trimming left V 2 bases short and J 1 base short, with 15 bases between. In germline, CDR1 is GTSNPN, CDR2 SVGIG (reference sequence). The full variable domain, rest sourced from reference TRBV30 and TRBJ2-7, is SQTIHQWPATLVQPVGSPLSLECTVEGTSNPNLYWYRQAAGRGLQLLFYSVGIGQISSEVPQNLSASRPQDRQFILSSKKLLLSDSGFYLCAWSLRAALSYEQYFGPGTRLTVT.

This clone was observed at least ten times. The V call is TRBV6-1, the J call TRBJ2-3; 11 bases are shared with TRBD2. CDR3 length equals 15 residues. Trimming removed 4 bases from V and 8 bases from J; junction bases left unmatched: 8. Germline V gives CDR1 MNHNS, CDR2 SASEGT. The DNA for the CDR3 is TGTGCCAGCAGTGCGGCTAGCGGGAGGCGGGGTACGCAGTATTTT. This encodes CASSAASGRRGTQYF.

This clone was detected ten times or more. The chain joins TRBV10-3 to TRBJ1-4; possible D gene TRBD1, 5 bases. Trimming removed 2 bases at V and 8 bases at J, with 12 bases between. The CDR3 totals 14 residues. Germline V gene sequence: CDR1 ENHRY, CDR2 SYGVKD. Here the CDR3 DNA reads TGTGCCATCAGTGAGGACGGTGGGGGAGAAAAACTGTTTTTT. This encodes CAISEDGGGEKLFF.

This clone has just a few counts. Possible read error: a much larger clone is one base away. Because the CDR3 is missing its conserved closing phenylalanine or tryptophan, this is likely a read error. The chain uses TRBV4-3 and TRBJ1-5; D remains ambiguous. In germline, CDR1 is LGHNA, CDR2 YSLEER. With 2 bases removed from V and 2 bases from J, the gap between germline ends came to 10 bases. The CDR3 loop spans 15 amino acids. CDR3 in DNA: TGCGCCAGCAGCCAACAACCCGGTGGCAATCAGCCCCAGCATTCT. Its translation is CASSQQPGGNQPQHS.

This clone was seen ten or more times. This chain links TRBV20-1 with TRBJ2-1; D perhaps matches TRBD2 (6 bases). V gave up 6 bases and J gave up 7 bases, with 25 bases separating them. This CDR3 contains 16 residues. The germline gives CDR1 DFQATT, CDR2 SNEGSKA (reference sequence). DNA for the CDR3: TGCAGTGCCCCCGCCCCCCCGGGAGCGCCAGGGAATGAGCAGTTCTTC. Translated: CSAPAPPGAPGNEQFF.

V is TRBV11-2 and J is TRBJ2-6; 8 nucleotides match TRBD1. CDR3 size: 17 residues. The germline V gene encodes CDR1 SGHAT and CDR2 FQNNGV. V gave up 5 bases and J gave up 4 bases; unmatched junction bases: 10. The CDR3 bases are TGTGCCAGCAGCCCTGCCCAGGGGGCGGCGGGGGCCAACGTCCTGACTTTC. Its translation is CASSPAQGAAGANVLTF.

Many counts were recorded for this clone. The chain uses TRBV18 and TRBJ1-2; 8 bases are shared with TRBD1. CDR1 and CDR2 (germline): KGHSH, LQKENI. The CDR3 is 13 amino acids. Trimming removed 6 bases from V and 4 bases from J; junction bases left unmatched: 4. The CDR3, as DNA: TGTGCCAGCTCTCGGACAGGGAGCTATGGCTACACCTTC. This translates into CASSRTGSYGYTF.

This clone was observed many times. The chain carries TRBV24-1 and TRBJ2-1, with no clear D. Trimming pared 6 bases from V and 2 bases from J, leaving 10 bases between. Germline assignment: CDR1 KGHDR and CDR2 SFDVKD. This CDR3 has 14 residues. CDR3 nucleotides: TGTGCCACCAGTCGATCCGGAACCTACAATGAGCAGTTCTTC. It is translated as CATSRSGTYNEQFF.

This clone has at least ten counts. The rearrangement joins TRBV6-5 to TRBJ2-2; 7 nucleotides match TRBD2. The CDR3 extends over 16 amino acids. Germline V CDR1 and CDR2: MNHEY, SVGAGI. Trimming removed 6 bases from V and 0 bases from J; junction bases left unmatched: 7. The CDR3 coding sequence is TGTGCCAGCAGCTTACAGACTAGCTCGAACACCGGGGAGCTGTTTTTT. Translating gives CASSLQTSSNTGELFF.

By proportion, this clone is medium-sized. The genes are TRBV6-2 or TRBV6-3 and TRBJ2-7; 10 positions agree with TRBD2. Germline-derived CDR1 and CDR2 are MNHEY and SVGEGT. Trimming cost V 8 bases and J 5 bases; bases outside gene matches: 9. The CDR3 length is 14 residues. Here the CDR3 DNA reads TGTGCCAGCCGGCCTAGCGGGAGATCGCACGAGCAGTACTTC. Translated: CASRPSGRSHEQYF.

This clone was counted at least ten times. The chain joins TRBV7-3 to TRBJ2-3; D tentatively fits TRBD1 or TRBD2 (5 bases each). Germline V gene sequence: CDR1 SGHTA, CDR2 FQGTGA. Trimming removed 2 bases from V and 5 bases from J, with 20 bases in between. The CDR3 is made up of 17 amino acids. CDR3 coding DNA: TGTGCCAGCAGCTTAGGGGTGAGGGGTGCCGCAGGAGATACGCAGTATTTT. Translated, it gives CASSLGVRGAAGDTQYF.

In this sample, this clone turned up once. At one end the junction does not follow the germline gene, possibly because of a read error. The rearrangement uses TRBV4-2 and TRBJ2-2; 8 nucleotides match TRBD2. CDR1 LGHNA and CDR2 YNFKEQ come from the germline V gene. This CDR3 is 15 amino acids long. CDR3 amino acids: CASSPLAADTGDLFF. The CDR3 nucleotides read TGTGCCAGCAGCCCACTAGCGGCGGACACCGGGGATCTGTTTTTT.